Many counts were recorded for the clone carrying this TCR beta chain. This record comes from a study of T-cell reconstitution after alpha-beta-depleted transplantation in children. Germline V gene lookup returns CDR1 SNHLY and CDR2 FYNNEI. This CDR3 comprises 14 residues. The J segment lost 4 bases and the V segment lost 8 bases, leaving 5 bases of the junction unmatched. Molecular barcoding with unique molecular identifiers was used for the TCRbeta library. TCRdb re-called the PCR reads through MiXCR, storing one row per CDR3 protein. The data hold 15,000 to 20,000 distinct CDR3 sequences, with roughly 8.2% observed a single time.

Sequencing used PBMCs, mostly from graft donor cells, obtained 60 days after TCRalphabeta/CD19-depleted stem cell transplant. The J gene is TRBJ2-7, the V gene TRBV2, with 13 bases matching TRBD2. This receptor was taken from a boy in the first two years of life who had a stem cell transplant for Wiskott-Aldrich syndrome, so the T cells may come from the graft donor. The CDR3 bases are TGTGCCAGCGCTCGGGGACTAGCGGGATACGAGCAGTACTTC. Translated, it gives CASARGLAGYEQYF.